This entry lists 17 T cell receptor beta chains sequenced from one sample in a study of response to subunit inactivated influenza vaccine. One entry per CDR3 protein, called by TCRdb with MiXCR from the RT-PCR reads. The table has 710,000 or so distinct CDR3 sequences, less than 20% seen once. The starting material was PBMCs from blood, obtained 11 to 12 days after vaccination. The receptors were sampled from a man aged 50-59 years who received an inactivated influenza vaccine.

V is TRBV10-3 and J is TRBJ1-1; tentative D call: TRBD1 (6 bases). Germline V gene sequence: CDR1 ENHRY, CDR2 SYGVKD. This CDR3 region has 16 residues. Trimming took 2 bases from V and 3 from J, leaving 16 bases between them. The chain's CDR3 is CAISETHGGWDTEAFF. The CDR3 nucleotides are TGTGCCATCAGTGAGACGCACGGGGGCTGGGACACTGAAGCTTTCTTT.

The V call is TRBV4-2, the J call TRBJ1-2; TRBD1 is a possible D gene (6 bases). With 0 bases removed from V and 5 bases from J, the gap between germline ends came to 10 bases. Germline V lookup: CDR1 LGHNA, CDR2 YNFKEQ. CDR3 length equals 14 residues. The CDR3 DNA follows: TGTGCCAGCAGCCAAGATCGGGGGGCTTATGGCTACACCTTC. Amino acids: CASSQDRGAYGYTF.

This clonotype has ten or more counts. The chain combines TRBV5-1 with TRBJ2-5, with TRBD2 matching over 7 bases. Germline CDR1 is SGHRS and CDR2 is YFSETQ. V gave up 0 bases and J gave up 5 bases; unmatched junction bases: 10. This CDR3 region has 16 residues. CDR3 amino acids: CASSLGRIAGGETQYF. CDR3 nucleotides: TGCGCCAGCAGCTTGGGTCGAATAGCGGGTGGCGAGACCCAGTACTTC.

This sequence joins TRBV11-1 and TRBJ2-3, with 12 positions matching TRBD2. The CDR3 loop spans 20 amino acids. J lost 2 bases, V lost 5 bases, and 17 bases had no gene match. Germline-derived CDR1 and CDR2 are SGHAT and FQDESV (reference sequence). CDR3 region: CASSQLAGGPRPIFTDTQYF. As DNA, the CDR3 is TGTGCCAGCAGCCAACTAGCGGGAGGACCTCGGCCAATTTTCACAGATACGCAGTATTTT.

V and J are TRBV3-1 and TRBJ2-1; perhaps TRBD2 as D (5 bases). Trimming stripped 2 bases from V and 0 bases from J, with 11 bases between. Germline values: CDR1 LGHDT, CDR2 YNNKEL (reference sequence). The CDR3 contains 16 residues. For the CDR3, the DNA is TGTGCCAGCAGCCAAAGTCTAGCTAACTCCTACAATGAGCAGTTCTTC. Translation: CASSQSLANSYNEQFF.

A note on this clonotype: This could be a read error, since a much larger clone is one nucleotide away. CDR3 bases: TGTGCCAGCAGCCAATGGACAGATACGCAGTATTTT. Its translation is CASSQWTDTQYF. V is TRBV16 and J is TRBJ2-3; D is uncertain. The germline CDR1 and CDR2 sequences are KGHSY and FQNENV. This CDR3 is 12 amino acids long. Trimming pared 1 base from V and 3 bases from J, leaving 2 bases between. The full variable domain, its missing parts supplied by reference TRBV16 and TRBJ2-3, is GEEVAQTPKHLVRGEGQKAKLYCAPIKGHSYVFWYQQVLKNEFKFLISFQNENVFDETGMPKERFSAKCLPNSPCSLEIQATKLEDSAVYFCASSQWTDTQYFGPGTRLTVL.

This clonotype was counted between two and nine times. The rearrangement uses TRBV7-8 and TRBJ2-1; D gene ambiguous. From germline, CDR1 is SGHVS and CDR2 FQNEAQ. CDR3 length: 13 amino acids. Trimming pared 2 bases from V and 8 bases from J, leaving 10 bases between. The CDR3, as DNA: TGTGCCAGCAGCTTATTTAGGGCCGATGAGCAGTTCTTC. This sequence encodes CASSLFRADEQFF.

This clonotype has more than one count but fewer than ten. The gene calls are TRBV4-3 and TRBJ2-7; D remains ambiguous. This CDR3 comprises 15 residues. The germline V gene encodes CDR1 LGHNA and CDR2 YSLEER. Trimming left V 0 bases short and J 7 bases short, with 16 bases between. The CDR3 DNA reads TGCGCCAGCAGCCAAGATCATTGGACCCTTGTAGAGCAGTACTTC. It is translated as CASSQDHWTLVEQYF.

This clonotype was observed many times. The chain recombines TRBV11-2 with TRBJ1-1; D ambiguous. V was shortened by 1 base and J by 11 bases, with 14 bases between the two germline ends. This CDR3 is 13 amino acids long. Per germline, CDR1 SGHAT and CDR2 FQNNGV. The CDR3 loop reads CASSLGRTGDAFF. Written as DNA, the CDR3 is TGTGCCAGCAGCTTAGGGCGTACCGGTGATGCTTTCTTT.

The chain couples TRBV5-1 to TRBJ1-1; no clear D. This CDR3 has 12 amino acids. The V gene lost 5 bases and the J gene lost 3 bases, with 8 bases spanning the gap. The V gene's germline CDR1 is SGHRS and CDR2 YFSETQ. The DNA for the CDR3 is TGCGCCAGCAGGCTTCAGGACACTGAAGCTTTCTTT. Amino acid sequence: CASRLQDTEAFF. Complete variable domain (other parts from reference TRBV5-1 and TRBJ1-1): KAGVTQTPRYLIKTRGQQVTLSCSPISGHRSVSWYQQTPGQGLQFLFEYFSETQRNKGNFPGRFSGRQFSNSRSEMNVSTLELGDSALYLCASRLQDTEAFFGQGTRLTVV.

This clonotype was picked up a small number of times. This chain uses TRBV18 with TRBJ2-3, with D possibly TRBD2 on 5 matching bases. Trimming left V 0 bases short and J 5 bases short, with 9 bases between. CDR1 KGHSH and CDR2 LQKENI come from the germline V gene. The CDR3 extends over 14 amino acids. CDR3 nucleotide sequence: TGTGCCAGCTCACCACCGACTATTCTAGATACGCAGTATTTT. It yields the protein CASSPPTILDTQYF.

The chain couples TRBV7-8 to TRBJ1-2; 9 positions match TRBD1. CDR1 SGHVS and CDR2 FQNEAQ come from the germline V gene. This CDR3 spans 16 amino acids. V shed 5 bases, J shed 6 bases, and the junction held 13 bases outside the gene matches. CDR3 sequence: CASSRSRTGDGHGYTF. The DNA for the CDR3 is TGTGCCAGCAGCCGGAGTAGGACAGGGGATGGTCATGGCTACACCTTC.

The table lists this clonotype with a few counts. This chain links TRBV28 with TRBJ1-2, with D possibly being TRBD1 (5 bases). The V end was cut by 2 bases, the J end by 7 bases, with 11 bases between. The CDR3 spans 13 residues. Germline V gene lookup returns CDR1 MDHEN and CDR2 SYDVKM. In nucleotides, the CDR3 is TGTGCCAGCAGTTTAAGACCCAGGGTTGGCTACACCTTC. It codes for CASSLRPRVGYTF.

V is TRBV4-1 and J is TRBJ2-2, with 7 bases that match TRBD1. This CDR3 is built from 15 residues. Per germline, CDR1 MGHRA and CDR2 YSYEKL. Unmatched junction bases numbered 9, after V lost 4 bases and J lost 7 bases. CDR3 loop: CASSPPTGKGGELFF. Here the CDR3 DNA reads TGCGCCAGCAGCCCGCCGACAGGGAAAGGCGGGGAGCTGTTTTTT.

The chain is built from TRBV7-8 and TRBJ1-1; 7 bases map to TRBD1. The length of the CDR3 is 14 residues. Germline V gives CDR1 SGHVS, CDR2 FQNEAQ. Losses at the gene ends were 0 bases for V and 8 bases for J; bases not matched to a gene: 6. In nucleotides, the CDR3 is TGTGCCAGCAGCTTAGCGAGGACAGGCTCAGAAGCTTTCTTT. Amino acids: CASSLARTGSEAFF.

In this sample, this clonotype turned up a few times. The CDR3 reads CASSPGTTNIEAFF. For the CDR3, the DNA is TGTGCCAGTAGTCCCGGGACAACAAATATTGAAGCTTTCTTT. The J gene is TRBJ1-1, the V gene TRBV19, with D possibly being TRBD1 (6 bases). Germline CDR1 LNHDA, CDR2 SQIVND (reference sequence). Trimming took 5 bases from V and 7 from J, leaving 17 bases between them. CDR3 length: 14 amino acids.

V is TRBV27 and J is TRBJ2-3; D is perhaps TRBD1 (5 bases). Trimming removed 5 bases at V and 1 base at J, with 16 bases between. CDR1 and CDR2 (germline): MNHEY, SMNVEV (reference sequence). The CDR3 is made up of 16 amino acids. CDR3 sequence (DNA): TGTGCCAGCAGTGGGTGGGTGGGGCGCGGCACAGATACGCAGTATTTT. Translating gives CASSGWVGRGTDTQYF.